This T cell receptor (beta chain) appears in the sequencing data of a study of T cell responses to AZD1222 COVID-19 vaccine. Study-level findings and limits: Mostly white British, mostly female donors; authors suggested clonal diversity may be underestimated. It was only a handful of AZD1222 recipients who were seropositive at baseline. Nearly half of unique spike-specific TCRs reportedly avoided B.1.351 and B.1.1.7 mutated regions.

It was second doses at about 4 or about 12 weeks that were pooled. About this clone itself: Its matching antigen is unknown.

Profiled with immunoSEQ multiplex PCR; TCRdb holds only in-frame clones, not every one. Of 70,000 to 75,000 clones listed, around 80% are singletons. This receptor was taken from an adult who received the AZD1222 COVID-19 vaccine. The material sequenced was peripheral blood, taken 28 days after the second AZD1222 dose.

As DNA, the CDR3 is TGTGCCAGTCGGGCTTGGGGGGCTAGCAATCAGCCCCAGCATTTT. Its protein product is CASRAWGASNQPQHF. The genes are TRBV19 and TRBJ1-5; D possibly corresponds to TRBD1 (6 bases). This CDR3 is 15 amino acids long. Germline CDR1 reads LNHDA; CDR2 reads SQIVND (reference sequence). V was clipped by 8 bases and J by 0 bases, with 14 bases between them.